This T cell receptor (beta chain) was profiled in a study of shared clonotypes between healthy human individuals. Whole-study findings and limits: Naive CD4 clonotype sharing across a few donors was approximately 5%. Clonotype sharing among the donors was expected to vary with sequencing depth.

Sequenced by immunoSEQ multiplex PCR; TCRdb stores in-frame clones only, minus some. The table shows about 2.4 million clones, with 93% occurring only once. The CDR3 sequence is 15 residues long. CDR1 MGHRA and CDR2 YSYEKL come from the germline V gene. With 1 base removed from V and 4 bases from J, the gap between germline ends came to 11 bases. Healthy HIV-negative adults without recent acute infections or vaccinations served as donors. Turning to this clone: Its specificity is unknown.

The genes are TRBV4-1 and TRBJ2-4; D not resolved. The source is a man aged 18 to 29 in good health. Some clones in this sample may be carry-over from other donors' samples. Sequencing was performed on naive CD4+ T cells from PBMCs. As to subset: CD45RA+ positively selected. For the CDR3, the DNA is TGCGCCAGCAGCCAAGTGGGATTGGGGAAAAACATTCAGTACTTC. Its translation: CASSQVGLGKNIQYF.